This TCR beta chain was found in a study of control samples from healthy donors and cancer patients. Sequencing used immunoSEQ multiplex PCR; TCRdb keeps in-frame clones, though not all of them. The table has approximately 93,000 clones, 70% to 90% seen once. The specimen sequenced was PBMCs. This receptor was identified in a woman aged 45-65 years with colorectal cancer.

In nucleotides, the CDR3 is TGTGCCAACCTAGGGACAGGGAATGCTTTCTTT. It translates to CANLGTGNAFF. This chain links TRBV6-4 with TRBJ1-1, with 9 bases lining up with TRBD1. Looked up from germline, CDR1 is MRHNA and CDR2 is SNTAGT. The CDR3 extends over 11 amino acids. The junction had 8 bases not matched to a gene; V was cut back by 10 bases and J by 11 bases.